This T cell receptor delta chain was identified during a study of Vδ1+ human thymocytes. General observations from the study: Thymic TRG and TRD repertoires appeared highly polyclonal, with Gaussian CDR3 length distributions.

Extracted RNA was reverse transcribed into cDNA. The CDR3 regions were amplified by multiplex PCR from V-gene primers to a constant-region primer. TCRdb reanalyzed the multiplex PCR reads using CATT. The table lists 20,000 to 25,000 delta-chain clones, approximately 8.8% of them singletons, with approximately 1% in the top ten. The CDR3 totals 20 residues. The germline V gene encodes CDR1 TSWWSYY and CDR2 QGS. With 0 bases clipped from V and 0 bases from J, the junction kept 15 bases outside the gene matches. As for this clone: The antigen is undetermined.

This TCR came from a child younger than two who had congenital heart surgery. The sequencing sample was made of Vdelta1+ gamma-delta thymocytes from the thymus. Noted subset: FACS-sorted CD3+ TCRalphabeta- TCRVdelta1+ TCRVdelta2- thymocytes. The chain recombines TRDV1 with TRDJ1, with TRDD3 matching over 8 bases. CDR3 DNA sequence: TGTGCTCTTGGGGAACTAGTTCTCCTCCTGGGGGACCTGTACACCGATAAACTCATCTTT. This codes for CALGELVLLLGDLYTDKLIF.